Following are 4 T cell receptor beta chains from one sample sequenced in a study of resident and recirculating memory T cells in vitiligo. Here immunoSEQ multiplex PCR was the method, and the copy in TCRdb shows in-frame clones only, minus some. The data hold 75,000 to 95,000 clones, with about 91% observed a single time. The sample taken for sequencing was blood. These receptors originate from a male donor with vitiligo.

The CDR3: CASSFTFSGNTIYF. The CDR3 nucleotides are TGTGCCAGCAGTTTCACTTTCTCTGGAAACACCATATATTTT. V is TRBV6-5 and J is TRBJ1-3; D not certain. The CDR3 is 14 amino acids. V lost 4 bases and J 0 bases, leaving 7 bases between the germline ends. Germline V gene data show CDR1 as MNHEY and CDR2 as SVGAGI.

The chain links TRBV7-2 to TRBJ1-3; tentative D call: TRBD1 (6 bases). The germline V and J ends were trimmed by 4 bases and 0 bases, with 13 bases remaining between them. Germline lookup yields CDR1 SGHTA and CDR2 FQGNSA. The CDR3 spans 16 residues. CDR3 protein: CASSSQGPRSGNTIYF. CDR3 in DNA: TGTGCCAGCAGCTCTCAGGGGCCACGCTCTGGAAACACCATATATTTT.

This chain uses TRBV19 with TRBJ2-2; TRBD1 might be the D (5 bases). Germline assignment: CDR1 LNHDA and CDR2 SQIVND (reference sequence). Trimming removed 7 bases from V and 4 bases from J, with 13 bases in between. The CDR3 covers 14 residues. CDR3 DNA: TGTGCCAGTACCCCGACAGTCAGCACCGGGGAGCTGTTTTTT. Translating gives CASTPTVSTGELFF.

The chain joins TRBV6-1 to TRBJ2-1; D is perhaps TRBD1 (6 bases). Trimming pared 4 bases from V and 5 bases from J, leaving 9 bases between. The CDR3 consists of 13 residues. Germline CDR1 MNHNS, CDR2 SASEGT. This CDR3 is CASSGTDNNEQFF. Written as DNA, the CDR3 is TGTGCCAGCAGTGGGACAGACAACAATGAGCAGTTCTTC.